Given below is one TCR beta chain in context. Its antigen remains unidentified. The CDR3 runs 15 residues. CDR1 and CDR2 (germline): SGHRS, YFSETQ. The source of the sample is a study of shared clonotypes between healthy human individuals. Findings and caveats of the study: The small donor group covered limited genetic and exposure diversity. The sampled material consisted only of blood, and tissue repertoires are likely to differ.

Measured with immunoSEQ multiplex PCR; TCRdb has only the in-frame clones, and not every one. The sample lists about 2.3 million clones; over 90% were seen once. Input material: naive CD4+ T cells from PBMCs. Stated subset: CD45RA+ positively selected. The chain couples TRBV5-1 to TRBJ2-5; 7 nucleotides agree with TRBD2. The end of the DNA fits TRBJ2-7 better, so the J call may be wrong. This TCR was sampled from a man between 18 and 29 years old in good health. Some clones in this sample may be carry-over from other donors' samples. The CDR3 DNA reads as TGCGCCAGCAGCTTGGCTACTAGCGCCAACTACGAGCAGTACTTC. Amino acid sequence: CASSLATSANYEQYF.